These 26 T cell receptor beta chains share one sample of origin, sequenced in a study of follicular helper T cells after annual influenza vaccination. The repertoire was sequenced with immunoSEQ multiplex PCR; TCRdb's copy has only in-frame clones and lacks some. The profile shows around 10,000 clones, roughly 80% of them singletons. The time point is: 2014-2015 season, pre-vaccination. Sequencing used CXCR5- memory CD4+ T cells sorted from blood, obtained on the day of influenza vaccination. All receptors derive from an adult who received the influenza vaccine.

The rearrangement links TRBV7-3 to TRBJ1-2; TRBD1 agrees at 8 bases. With V trimmed by 5 bases and J by 5 bases, 19 bases remained unmatched. The CDR3 is 18 residues long. The V gene's germline CDR1 is SGHTA and CDR2 FQGTGA. CDR3 sequence reads: CASSPDRASVLVPYGYTF. The DNA for the CDR3 is TGTGCCAGCAGCCCGGACAGGGCTTCGGTACTTGTCCCATATGGCTACACCTTC.

Comments on this clone: Other DNA sequences within the sample encode an identical CDR3. The chain employs TRBV10-3 and TRBJ1-2, with 10 bases lining up with TRBD1. Trimming cost V 8 bases and J 10 bases; bases outside gene matches: 19. Per germline, CDR1 ENHRY and CDR2 SYGVKD. This CDR3 spans 16 amino acids. The chain's CDR3 is CAIGLGGGQGSPTYTF. CDR3 sequence (DNA): TGTGCCATCGGGCTAGGGGGGGGACAGGGGTCCCCCACCTACACCTTC.

V is TRBV7-2 and J is TRBJ1-2; 7 positions agree with TRBD1. Germline V gene sequence: CDR1 SGHTA, CDR2 FQGNSA. After removal of 5 bases from V and 1 base from J, the junction contained 13 bases not matched to a gene. The CDR3 totals 17 residues. CDR3 nucleotide sequence: TGTGCCAGCAGCCCTAACGACAGGGCCCGGTTTAACTATGGCTACACCTTC. Translating it yields CASSPNDRARFNYGYTF.

CDR3 bases: TGCAGCGCCGAAAGGGTCTTTAATTCACCCCTCCACTTT. Protein sequence: CSAERVFNSPLHF. The V and J genes are TRBV29-1 and TRBJ1-6; D remains ambiguous. The CDR3 has 13 amino acids. Germline V lookup: CDR1 SQVTM, CDR2 ANQGSEA. Trimming removed 7 bases from V and 6 bases from J, with 13 bases in between.

The rearrangement joins TRBV19 to TRBJ2-3, with 11 nucleotides matching TRBD2. Germline assignment: CDR1 LNHDA and CDR2 SQIVND (reference sequence). The CDR3 is 15 amino acids. With V trimmed by 5 bases and J by 3 bases, 4 bases remained unmatched. The CDR3 DNA reads TGTGCCAGTAGTCCCGCTAGCGGGGGGACAGATACGCAGTATTTT. Translated, it gives CASSPASGGTDTQYF.

Only a few counts were recorded for this clone. The chain carries TRBV11-1 and TRBJ1-1, with D perhaps TRBD1 (5 bases). With 8 bases removed from V and 1 base from J, the gap between germline ends came to 11 bases. The CDR3 loop spans 13 amino acids. The germline gives CDR1 SGHAT, CDR2 FQDESV (reference sequence). As DNA, the CDR3 is TGTGCCAGCTCACTAGGGGAGAACACTGAAGCTTTCTTT. This encodes CASSLGENTEAFF. Complete variable domain (other parts from reference TRBV11-1 and TRBJ1-1): EAEVAQSPRYKITEKSQAVAFWCDPISGHATLYWYRQILGQGPELLVQFQDESVVDDSQLPKDRFSAERLKGVDSTLKIQPAELGDSAMYLCASSLGENTEAFFGQGTRLTVV.

The chain links TRBV10-1 to TRBJ2-2; no clear D. Germline V gene lookup returns CDR1 WNHNN and CDR2 SYGVQD (reference sequence). Trimming shortened V by 3 bases and J by 7 bases, and 9 bases separated the two germline ends. The CDR3 runs to 13 residues. The CDR3 is CASSELSDGELFF. DNA of the CDR3: TGCGCCAGCAGTGAACTGAGTGACGGGGAGCTGTTTTTT.

The CDR3: CASSRLGEGTQYF. The CDR3 region has the DNA TGTGCCAGCAGCCGACTAGGGGAAGGGACCCAGTACTTC. The chain employs TRBV9 and TRBJ2-5, with a possible D match to TRBD2 (6 bases). The CDR3 loop spans 13 amino acids. CDR1 and CDR2 from the germline V gene are SGDLS and YYNGEE. V lost 4 bases, J lost 7 bases, and 14 bases lay in between.

The chain combines TRBV7-9 with TRBJ1-3; TRBD1 agrees at 7 bases. This CDR3 is 15 amino acids long. The germline gives CDR1 SEHNR, CDR2 FQNEAQ (reference sequence). Losses at the gene ends were 3 bases for V and 0 bases for J; bases not matched to a gene: 2. This chain's CDR3 is CASSLDRLSGNTIYF. In DNA, the CDR3 is TGTGCCAGCAGCTTGGACAGGCTCTCTGGAAACACCATATATTTT.

CDR3 in amino acids: CASSLRLAGSTDTQYF. For the CDR3, the DNA is TGTGCCAGCAGCTTGAGGCTAGCGGGGAGCACAGATACGCAGTATTTT. The rearrangement uses TRBV5-4 and TRBJ2-3, with 9 nucleotides matching TRBD2. The CDR3 length is 16 residues. Germline CDR1 and CDR2: SGHNT and YYREEE (reference sequence). With V trimmed by 1 base and J by 0 bases, 3 bases remained unmatched.

The chain carries TRBV21-1 and TRBJ2-2; TRBD2 is the table's D call, not checked against the DNA. TRBV21-1 is a recognized pseudogene. The CDR3 totals 17 residues. DNA for the CDR3: TGTGCCAGCAGCAAGCAAATAGCGGGAGGGGAGACCGGGGAGCTGTTTTTT. Translation gives CASSKQIAGGETGELFF.

This clone has just one count. The V and J genes are TRBV5-1 and TRBJ2-7; 9 positions agree with TRBD1. CDR1 is SGHRS, CDR2 YFSETQ, per germline. The trim removed 4 bases at V and 5 bases at J, leaving 7 bases unmatched. The CDR3 runs 14 residues. CDR3 sequence: CASSTGQGPNEQYF. The CDR3 coding sequence is TGCGCCAGCAGCACCGGACAGGGGCCAAACGAGCAGTACTTC. The full variable domain, its missing parts supplied by reference TRBV5-1 and TRBJ2-7, is KAGVTQTPRYLIKTRGQQVTLSCSPISGHRSVSWYQQTPGQGLQFLFEYFSETQRNKGNFPGRFSGRQFSNSRSEMNVSTLELGDSALYLCASSTGQGPNEQYFGPGTRLTVT.

The count of this clone is one. The chain carries TRBV5-1 and TRBJ2-2, with a tentative D call TRBD1 (5 bases). The V and J ends lost 4 bases and 4 bases respectively, with 11 bases between them. The germline V gene has CDR1 SGHRS and CDR2 YFSETQ. The CDR3 totals 14 residues. CDR3 sequence (DNA): TGCGCCAGCAGCCCGACAGTTGGCACCGGGGAGCTGTTTTTT. Its protein product is CASSPTVGTGELFF.

This chain joins TRBV5-1 and TRBJ2-3, with 7 bases that match TRBD1. V was clipped by 3 bases and J by 0 bases; unmatched bases: 16. Germline V gene sequence: CDR1 SGHRS, CDR2 YFSETQ. This CDR3 region has 19 residues. CDR3 residues: CASSSSSGTASLSTDTQYF. The CDR3 nucleotides read TGCGCCAGCAGCTCAAGCTCCGGGACAGCATCCCTTAGCACAGATACGCAGTATTTT. The complete variable domain, with remaining parts taken from reference TRBV5-1 and TRBJ2-3, reads KAGVTQTPRYLIKTRGQQVTLSCSPISGHRSVSWYQQTPGQGLQFLFEYFSETQRNKGNFPGRFSGRQFSNSRSEMNVSTLELGDSALYLCASSSSSGTASLSTDTQYFGPGTRLTVL.

The chain uses TRBV2 and TRBJ2-2; 9 bases agree with TRBD1. Trimming cost V 7 bases and J 6 bases; bases outside gene matches: 6. The CDR3 is made up of 14 amino acids. Germline V CDR1 and CDR2: SNHLY, FYNNEI. The CDR3 DNA reads as TGTGCCAGCACCAGGACAGGGGCGGCCGGGGAGCTGTTTTTT. The encoded protein is CASTRTGAAGELFF.

This chain links TRBV7-2 with TRBJ2-7, with TRBD2 matching over 7 bases. CDR3 size: 16 residues. CDR1 is SGHTA and CDR2 is FQGNSA in the germline V gene. The V segment lost 1 base and the J segment 2 bases; nucleotides outside the gene matches: 8. CDR3 sequence: CASSLEGTSAAYEQYF. For the CDR3, the DNA is TGTGCCAGCAGCTTAGAGGGAACTAGCGCGGCCTACGAGCAGTACTTC. Using reference TRBV7-2 and TRBJ2-7 for the parts outside the CDR3, the full variable domain is GAGVSQSPSNKVTEKGKDVELRCDPISGHTALYWYRQSLGQGLEFLIYFQGNSAPDKSGLPSDRFSAERTGGSVSTLTIQRTQQEDSAVYLCASSLEGTSAAYEQYFGPGTRLTVT.

The chain couples TRBV5-4 to TRBJ2-4, with D tentatively TRBD1 (6 bases). This CDR3 contains 14 residues. The V end lost 0 bases, the J end lost 7 bases, and 11 bases lay between the germline ends. Looked up from germline, CDR1 is SGHNT and CDR2 is YYREEE (reference sequence). DNA of the CDR3: TGTGCCAGCAGCTTGGTTGGGACACCCAACATTCAGTACTTC. The encoded protein is CASSLVGTPNIQYF.

This chain joins TRBV11-3 and TRBJ1-1; 7 positions agree with TRBD1. Germline assignment: CDR1 SGHNT and CDR2 YENEEA. Germline trimming cut 5 bases from V and 1 base from J; bases unmatched to any gene: 4. This CDR3 region has 14 residues. CDR3 in DNA: TGTGCCAGCAGCCCAGGACAGGCGAACACTGAAGCTTTCTTT. Its protein is CASSPGQANTEAFF.

V and J are TRBV28 and TRBJ1-5; D is possibly TRBD1 (6 bases). CDR3 size: 16 residues. Germline V gene lookup returns CDR1 MDHEN and CDR2 SYDVKM. With 4 bases removed from V and 4 bases from J, the gap between germline ends came to 17 bases. The CDR3 DNA reads TGTGCCAGCAGTTCCTCCGGGACACCTACTAATCAGCCCCAGCATTTT. Translation: CASSSSGTPTNQPQHF.

The gene calls are TRBV19 and TRBJ2-2; D perhaps matches TRBD2 (5 bases). Trimming cost V 5 bases and J 2 bases, with 15 bases left between them. CDR1 and CDR2 (germline): LNHDA, SQIVND (reference sequence). The CDR3 sequence is 16 residues long. CDR3 DNA: TGTGCCAGTAGTTTGGACTGGACGGGAAACACCGGGGAGCTGTTTTTT. As protein: CASSLDWTGNTGELFF.

The genes are TRBV6-6 and TRBJ1-1; D not resolved. Deletions cut 5 bases from V and 2 bases from J, with 18 bases between. The CDR3 is 16 amino acids. Germline V CDR1 and CDR2: MNHNY, SVGAGI (reference sequence). The CDR3 sequence is CASSPTRAVANTEAFF. In DNA form, the CDR3 reads TGTGCCAGCAGTCCTACTCGGGCAGTGGCTAACACTGAAGCTTTCTTT.

This chain uses TRBV6-1 with TRBJ1-2; D is perhaps TRBD1 (5 bases). This CDR3 spans 14 amino acids. Per germline, CDR1 MNHNS and CDR2 SASEGT. Trimming removed 6 bases at V and 2 bases at J, with 13 bases between. CDR3 bases: TGTGCCAGCAGGAGGGACGCGGCCAACTATGGCTACACCTTC. As protein: CASRRDAANYGYTF.

A few counts support this clone. The genes are TRBV14 and TRBJ1-1, with 9 bases that match TRBD1. This CDR3 has 14 amino acids. Germline CDR1 is SGHDN and CDR2 is FVKESK. The V segment lost 4 bases and the J segment 3 bases; nucleotides outside the gene matches: 3. CDR3 residues: CASSRGQGHTEAFF. CDR3 nucleotides: TGTGCCAGCAGCCGGGGACAGGGACACACTGAAGCTTTCTTT.

Only one count was recorded for this clone. The gene calls are TRBV29-1 and TRBJ2-7; the D is unclear. CDR3 length equals 12 residues. CDR1 is SQVTM and CDR2 is ANQGSEA in the germline V gene. V shed 5 bases and J shed 4 bases, with 12 bases lying between them. Written as DNA, the CDR3 is TGCAGCGTTCCGGGCCAGCCGTACGAGCAGTACTTC. Its translation is CSVPGQPYEQYF.

The rearrangement uses TRBV19 and TRBJ2-5; TRBD1 or TRBD2 may be the D gene (5 bases each). The CDR3 covers 12 residues. With 3 bases removed from V and 4 bases from J, the gap between germline ends came to 6 bases. Germline V gene sequence: CDR1 LNHDA, CDR2 SQIVND (reference sequence). CDR3 sequence (DNA): TGTGCCAGTAGTATGGGGGTAGAGACCCAGTACTTC. Protein: CASSMGVETQYF.

The genes are TRBV9 and TRBJ2-2; D unclear. The CDR3 extends over 14 amino acids. CDR1 and CDR2 (germline): SGDLS, YYNGEE. V lost 4 bases and J 3 bases, leaving 10 bases between the germline ends. The CDR3 loop is CASSPRSDTGELFF. CDR3 DNA: TGTGCCAGCAGCCCGAGATCGGACACCGGGGAGCTGTTTTTT.